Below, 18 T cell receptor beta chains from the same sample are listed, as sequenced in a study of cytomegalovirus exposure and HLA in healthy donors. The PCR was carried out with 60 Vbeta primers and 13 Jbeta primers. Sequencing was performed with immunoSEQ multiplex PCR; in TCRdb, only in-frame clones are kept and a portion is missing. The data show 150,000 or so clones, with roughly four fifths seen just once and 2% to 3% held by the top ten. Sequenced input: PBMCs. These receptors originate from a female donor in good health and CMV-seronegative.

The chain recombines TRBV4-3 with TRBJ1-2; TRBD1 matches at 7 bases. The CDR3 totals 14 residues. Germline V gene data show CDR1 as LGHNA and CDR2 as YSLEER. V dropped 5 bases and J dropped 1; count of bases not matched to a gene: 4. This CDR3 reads CASSEDRYNYGYTF. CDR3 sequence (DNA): TGCGCCAGCAGCGAGGACAGGTATAACTATGGCTACACCTTC.

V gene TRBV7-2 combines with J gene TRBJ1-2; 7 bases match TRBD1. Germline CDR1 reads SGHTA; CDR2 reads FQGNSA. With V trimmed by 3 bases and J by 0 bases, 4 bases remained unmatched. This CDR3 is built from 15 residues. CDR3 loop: CASSFDRASNYGYTF. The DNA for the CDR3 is TGTGCCAGCAGCTTTGACAGGGCGTCTAACTATGGCTACACCTTC.

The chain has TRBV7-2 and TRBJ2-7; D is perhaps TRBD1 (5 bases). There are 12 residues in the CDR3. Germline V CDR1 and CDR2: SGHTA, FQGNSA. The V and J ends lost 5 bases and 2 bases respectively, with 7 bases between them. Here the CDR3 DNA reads TGTGCCAGCAGCCCCAGGGCCTACGAGCAGTACTTC. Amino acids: CASSPRAYEQYF.

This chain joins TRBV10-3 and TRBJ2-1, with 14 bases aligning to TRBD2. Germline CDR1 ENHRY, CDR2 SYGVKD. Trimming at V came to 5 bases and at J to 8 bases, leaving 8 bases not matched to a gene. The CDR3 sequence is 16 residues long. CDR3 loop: CAISWTSGGSGYEQFF. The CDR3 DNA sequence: TGTGCCATCAGTTGGACTAGCGGGGGGTCTGGGTATGAGCAGTTCTTC.

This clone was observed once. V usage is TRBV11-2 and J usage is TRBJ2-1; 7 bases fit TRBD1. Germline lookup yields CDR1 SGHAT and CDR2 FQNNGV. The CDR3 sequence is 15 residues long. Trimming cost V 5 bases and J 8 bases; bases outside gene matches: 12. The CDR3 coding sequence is TGTGCCAGCAGCCTATTCTTTCCCGGGACAGATGAGCAGTTCTTC. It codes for CASSLFFPGTDEQFF.

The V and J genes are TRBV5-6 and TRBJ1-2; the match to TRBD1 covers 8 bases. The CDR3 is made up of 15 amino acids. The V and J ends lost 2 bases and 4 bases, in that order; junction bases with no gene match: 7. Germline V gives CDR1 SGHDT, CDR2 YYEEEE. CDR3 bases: TGTGCCAGCAGCTTACAGGGGGACGAGGGCTATGGCTACACCTTC. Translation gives CASSLQGDEGYGYTF.

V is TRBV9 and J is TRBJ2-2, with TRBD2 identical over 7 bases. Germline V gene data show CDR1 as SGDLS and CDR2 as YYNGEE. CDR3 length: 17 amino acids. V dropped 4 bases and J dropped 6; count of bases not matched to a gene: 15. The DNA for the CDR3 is TGTGCCAGCAGCCCCCTCGCGACGGGAGGTCCCGCCGGGGAGCTGTTTTTT. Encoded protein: CASSPLATGGPAGELFF.

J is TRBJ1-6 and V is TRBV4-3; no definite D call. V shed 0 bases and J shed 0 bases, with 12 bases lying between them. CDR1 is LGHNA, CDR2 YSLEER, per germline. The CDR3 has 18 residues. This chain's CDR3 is CASSQDRNGDSYNSPLHF. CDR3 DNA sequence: TGCGCCAGCAGCCAAGATAGGAACGGGGACTCCTATAATTCACCCCTCCACTTT.

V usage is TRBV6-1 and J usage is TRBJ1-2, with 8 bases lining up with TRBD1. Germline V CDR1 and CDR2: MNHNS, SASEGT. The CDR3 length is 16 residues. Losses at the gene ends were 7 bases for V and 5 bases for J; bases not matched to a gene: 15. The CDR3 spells CASIENIQGAGYGYTF. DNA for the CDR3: TGTGCCAGCATTGAGAATATCCAGGGGGCTGGGTATGGCTACACCTTC.

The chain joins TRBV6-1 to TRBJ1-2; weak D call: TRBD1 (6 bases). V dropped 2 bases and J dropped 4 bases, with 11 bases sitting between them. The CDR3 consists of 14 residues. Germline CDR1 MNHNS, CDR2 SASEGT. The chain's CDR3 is CASSELGGSYGYTF. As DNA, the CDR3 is TGTGCCAGCAGTGAATTAGGGGGAAGCTATGGCTACACCTTC.

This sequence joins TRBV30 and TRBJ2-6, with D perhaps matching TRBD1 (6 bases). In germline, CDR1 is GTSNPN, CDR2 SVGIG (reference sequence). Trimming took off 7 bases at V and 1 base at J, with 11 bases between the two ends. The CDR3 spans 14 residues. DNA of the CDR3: TGTGCCTCACAGGGAAGGTCTGGGGCCAACGTCCTGACTTTC. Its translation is CASQGRSGANVLTF.

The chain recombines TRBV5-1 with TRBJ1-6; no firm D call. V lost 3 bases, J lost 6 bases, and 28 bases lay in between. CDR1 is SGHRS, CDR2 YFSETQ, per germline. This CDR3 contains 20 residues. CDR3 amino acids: CASSSSTYFPPRESNSPLHF. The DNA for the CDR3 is TGCGCCAGCAGCTCCTCCACCTACTTCCCCCCCCGGGAGAGTAATTCACCCCTCCACTTT.

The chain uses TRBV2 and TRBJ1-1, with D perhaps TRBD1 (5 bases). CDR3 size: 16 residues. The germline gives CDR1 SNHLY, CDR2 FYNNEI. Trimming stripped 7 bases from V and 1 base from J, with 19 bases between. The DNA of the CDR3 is TGTGCCAGCAATGGCAGGGTAATTAGTAAGAACACTGAAGCTTTCTTT. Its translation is CASNGRVISKNTEAFF.

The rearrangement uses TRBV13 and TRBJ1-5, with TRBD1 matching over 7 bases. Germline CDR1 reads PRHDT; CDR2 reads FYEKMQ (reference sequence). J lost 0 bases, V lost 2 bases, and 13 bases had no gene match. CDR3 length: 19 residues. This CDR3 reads CASSLRGQSLIYSNQPQHF. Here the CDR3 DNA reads TGTGCCAGCAGCTTAAGGGGACAGTCCCTTATTTATAGCAATCAGCCCCAGCATTTT. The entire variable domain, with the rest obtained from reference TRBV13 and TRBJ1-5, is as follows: AAGVIQSPRHLIKEKRETATLKCYPIPRHDTVYWYQQGPGQDPQFLISFYEKMQSDKGSIPDRFSAQQFSDYHSELNMSSLELGDSALYFCASSLRGQSLIYSNQPQHFGDGTRLSIL.

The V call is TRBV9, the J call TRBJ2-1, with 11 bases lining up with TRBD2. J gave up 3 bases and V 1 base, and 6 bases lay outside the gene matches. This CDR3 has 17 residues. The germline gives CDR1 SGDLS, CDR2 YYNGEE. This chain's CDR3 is CASSVPSGRPHYNEQFF. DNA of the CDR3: TGTGCCAGCAGCGTACCTAGCGGGAGGCCTCACTACAATGAGCAGTTCTTC.

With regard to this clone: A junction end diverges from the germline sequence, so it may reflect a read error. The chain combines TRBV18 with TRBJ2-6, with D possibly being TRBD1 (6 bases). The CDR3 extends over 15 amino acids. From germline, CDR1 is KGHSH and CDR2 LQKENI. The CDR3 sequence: CASSPDRSAANVLTF. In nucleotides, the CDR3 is TGTGCCAGCTCTCCCGACAGGTCTGCGGCCAACGTCCTGACTTTC.

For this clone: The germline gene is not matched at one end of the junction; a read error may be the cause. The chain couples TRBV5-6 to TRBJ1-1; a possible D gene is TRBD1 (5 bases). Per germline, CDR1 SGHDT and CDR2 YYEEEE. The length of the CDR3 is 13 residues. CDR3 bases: TGTGCCAGCAGCGGGCGACAGCGTCCCTCATTTGAATTT. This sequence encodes CASSGRQRPSFEF.

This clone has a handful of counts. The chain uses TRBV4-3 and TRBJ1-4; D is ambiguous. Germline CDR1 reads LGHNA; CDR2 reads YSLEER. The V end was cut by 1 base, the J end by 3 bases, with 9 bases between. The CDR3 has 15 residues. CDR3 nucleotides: TGCGCCAGCAGCCAAGTCCACGGTGCTAATGAAAAACTGTTTTTT. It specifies CASSQVHGANEKLFF.